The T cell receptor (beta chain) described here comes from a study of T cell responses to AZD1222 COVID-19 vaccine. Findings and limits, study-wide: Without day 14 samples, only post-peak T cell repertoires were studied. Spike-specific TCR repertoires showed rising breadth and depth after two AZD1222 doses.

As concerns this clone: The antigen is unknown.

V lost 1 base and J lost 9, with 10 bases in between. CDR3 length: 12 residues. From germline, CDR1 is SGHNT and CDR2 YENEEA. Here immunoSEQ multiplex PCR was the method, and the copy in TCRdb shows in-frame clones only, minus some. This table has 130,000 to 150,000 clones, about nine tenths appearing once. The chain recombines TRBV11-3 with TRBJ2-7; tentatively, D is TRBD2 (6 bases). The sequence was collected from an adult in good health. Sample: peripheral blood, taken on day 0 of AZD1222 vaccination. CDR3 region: CASSLGRGMQYF. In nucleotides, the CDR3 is TGTGCCAGCAGCTTAGGACGCGGGATGCAGTACTTC.